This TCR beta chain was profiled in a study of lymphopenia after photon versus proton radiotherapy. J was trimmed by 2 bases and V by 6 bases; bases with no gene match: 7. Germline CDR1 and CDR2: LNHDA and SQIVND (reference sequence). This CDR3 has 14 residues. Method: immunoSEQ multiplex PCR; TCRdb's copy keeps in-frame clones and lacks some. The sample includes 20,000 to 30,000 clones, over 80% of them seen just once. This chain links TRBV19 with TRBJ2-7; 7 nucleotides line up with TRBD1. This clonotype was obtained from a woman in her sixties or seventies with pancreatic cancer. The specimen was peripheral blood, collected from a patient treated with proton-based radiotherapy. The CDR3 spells CASSQGGVAYEQYF. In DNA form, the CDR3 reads TGTGCCAGTAGCCAAGGGGGCGTCGCCTACGAGCAGTACTTC.